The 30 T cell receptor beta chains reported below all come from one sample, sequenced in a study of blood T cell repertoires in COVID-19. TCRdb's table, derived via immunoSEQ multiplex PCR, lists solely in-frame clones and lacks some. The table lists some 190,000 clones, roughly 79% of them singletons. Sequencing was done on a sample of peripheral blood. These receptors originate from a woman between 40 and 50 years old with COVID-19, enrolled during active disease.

The CDR3 reads CASSSGSQAGGGEQYV. In DNA form, the CDR3 reads TGTGCCAGCAGTTCGGGATCCCAAGCGGGGGGGGGCGAGCAGTACGTC. This sequence joins TRBV6-5 and TRBJ2-7; 10 bases line up with TRBD2. This CDR3 is built from 16 residues. The V segment lost 4 bases and the J segment 6 bases; nucleotides outside the gene matches: 12. Germline CDR1 reads MNHEY; CDR2 reads SVGAGI.

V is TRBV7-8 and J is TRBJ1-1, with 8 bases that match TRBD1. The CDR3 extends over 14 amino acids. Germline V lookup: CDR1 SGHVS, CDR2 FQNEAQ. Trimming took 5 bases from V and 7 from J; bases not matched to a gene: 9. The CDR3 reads CASSRWTGTGEAFF. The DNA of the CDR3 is TGTGCCAGCAGCCGCTGGACAGGGACTGGTGAAGCTTTCTTT.

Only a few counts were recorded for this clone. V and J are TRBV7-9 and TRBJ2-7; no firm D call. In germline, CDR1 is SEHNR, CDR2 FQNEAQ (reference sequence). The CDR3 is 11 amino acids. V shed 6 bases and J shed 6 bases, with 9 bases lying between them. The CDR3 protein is CASSYLSEQYF. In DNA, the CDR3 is TGTGCCAGCAGTTATCTCTCCGAGCAGTACTTC.

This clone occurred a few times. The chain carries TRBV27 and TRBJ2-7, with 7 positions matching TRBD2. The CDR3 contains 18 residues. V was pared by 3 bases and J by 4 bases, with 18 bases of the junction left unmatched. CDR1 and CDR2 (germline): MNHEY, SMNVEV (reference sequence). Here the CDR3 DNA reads TGTGCCAGCAGTTTTGGCACCCAAGGACTAGAGGTTCCATACGAGCAGTACTTC. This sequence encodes CASSFGTQGLEVPYEQYF.

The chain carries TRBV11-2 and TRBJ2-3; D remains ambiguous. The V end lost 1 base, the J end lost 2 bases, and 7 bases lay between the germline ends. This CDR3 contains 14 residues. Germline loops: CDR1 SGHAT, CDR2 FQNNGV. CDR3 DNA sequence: TGTGCCAGCAGCTTAGCCAGGCTCACAGATACGCAGTATTTT. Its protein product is CASSLARLTDTQYF.

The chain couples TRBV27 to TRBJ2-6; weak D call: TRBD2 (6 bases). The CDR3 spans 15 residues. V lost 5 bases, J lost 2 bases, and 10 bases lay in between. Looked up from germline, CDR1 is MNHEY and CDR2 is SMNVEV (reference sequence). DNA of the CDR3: TGTGCCAGCAGTGAAATAGCGGCTGGGGCCAACGTCCTGACTTTC. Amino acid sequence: CASSEIAAGANVLTF.

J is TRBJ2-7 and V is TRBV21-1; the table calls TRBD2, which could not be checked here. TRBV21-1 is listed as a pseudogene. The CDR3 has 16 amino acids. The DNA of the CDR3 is TGTGCCAGCAGCAAAGCGTCAGCACCCCACAACGACTCGCAGTACGTC. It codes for CASSKASAPHNDSQYV.

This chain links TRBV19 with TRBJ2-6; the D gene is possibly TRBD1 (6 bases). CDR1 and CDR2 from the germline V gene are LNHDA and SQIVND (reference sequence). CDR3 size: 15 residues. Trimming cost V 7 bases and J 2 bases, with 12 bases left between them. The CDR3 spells CASNPGATGANVLTF. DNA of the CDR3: TGTGCCAGTAATCCAGGGGCTACTGGGGCCAACGTCCTGACTTTC.

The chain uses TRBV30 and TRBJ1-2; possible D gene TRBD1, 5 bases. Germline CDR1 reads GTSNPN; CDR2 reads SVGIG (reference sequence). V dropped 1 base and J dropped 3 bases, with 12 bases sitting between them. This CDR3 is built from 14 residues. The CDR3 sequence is CAWSAPRDYYGYTF. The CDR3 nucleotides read TGTGCCTGGAGTGCCCCCAGGGACTACTATGGCTACACCTTC.

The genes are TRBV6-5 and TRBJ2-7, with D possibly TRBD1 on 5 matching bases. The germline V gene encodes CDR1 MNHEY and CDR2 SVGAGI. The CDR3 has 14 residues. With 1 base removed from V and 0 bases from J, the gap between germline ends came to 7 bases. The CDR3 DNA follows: TGTGCCAGCAGTTACTGGGGCAGCTCCTACGAGCAGTACTTC. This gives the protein CASSYWGSSYEQYF.

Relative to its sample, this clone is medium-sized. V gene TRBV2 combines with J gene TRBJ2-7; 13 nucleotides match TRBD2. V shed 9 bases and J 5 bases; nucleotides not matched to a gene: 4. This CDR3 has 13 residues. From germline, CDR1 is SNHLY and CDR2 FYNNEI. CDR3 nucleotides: TGTGCCAGTGGGACTAGCGGGATCCACGAGCAGTACTTC. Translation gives CASGTSGIHEQYF.

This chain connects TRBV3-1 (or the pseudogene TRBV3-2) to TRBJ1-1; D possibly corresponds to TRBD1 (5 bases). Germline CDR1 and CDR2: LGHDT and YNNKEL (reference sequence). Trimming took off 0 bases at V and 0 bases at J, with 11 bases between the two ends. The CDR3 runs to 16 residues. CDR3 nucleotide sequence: TGTGCCAGCAGCCAAGATCTGGGCAGGGTGAACACTGAAGCTTTCTTT. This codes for CASSQDLGRVNTEAFF.

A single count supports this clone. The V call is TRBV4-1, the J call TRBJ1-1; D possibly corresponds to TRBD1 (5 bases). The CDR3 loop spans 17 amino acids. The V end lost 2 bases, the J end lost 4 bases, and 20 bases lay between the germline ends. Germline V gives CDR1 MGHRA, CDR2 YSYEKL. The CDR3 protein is CASSQRAQVVSGTEAFF. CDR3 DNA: TGCGCCAGCAGCCAAAGGGCACAGGTCGTCAGTGGCACTGAAGCTTTCTTT.

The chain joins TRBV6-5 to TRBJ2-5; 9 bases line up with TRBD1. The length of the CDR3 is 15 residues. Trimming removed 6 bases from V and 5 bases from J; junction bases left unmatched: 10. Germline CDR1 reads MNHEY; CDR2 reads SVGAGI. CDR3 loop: CASSLTGGALETQYF. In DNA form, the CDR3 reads TGTGCCAGCAGCCTCACAGGGGGCGCGTTGGAGACCCAGTACTTC.

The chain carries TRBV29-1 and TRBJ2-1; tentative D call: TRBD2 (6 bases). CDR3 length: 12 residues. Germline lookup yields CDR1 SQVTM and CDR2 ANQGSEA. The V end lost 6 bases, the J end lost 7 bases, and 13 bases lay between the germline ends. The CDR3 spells CSVETSFNEQFF. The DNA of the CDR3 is TGCAGCGTGGAGACTAGTTTTAATGAGCAGTTCTTC.

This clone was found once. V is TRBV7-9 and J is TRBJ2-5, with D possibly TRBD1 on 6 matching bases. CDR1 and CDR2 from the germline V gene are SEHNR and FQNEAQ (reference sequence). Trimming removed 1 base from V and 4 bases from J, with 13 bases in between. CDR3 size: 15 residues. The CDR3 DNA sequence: TGTGCCAGCAGCTTAGGTCGGCAGACAGGAGAGACCCAGTACTTC. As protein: CASSLGRQTGETQYF. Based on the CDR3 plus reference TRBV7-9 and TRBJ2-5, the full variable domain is DTGVSQNPRHKITKRGQNVTFRCDPISEHNRLYWYRQTLGQGPEFLTYFQNEAQLEKSRLLSDRFSAERPKGSFSTLEIQRTEQGDSAMYLCASSLGRQTGETQYFGPGTRLLVL.

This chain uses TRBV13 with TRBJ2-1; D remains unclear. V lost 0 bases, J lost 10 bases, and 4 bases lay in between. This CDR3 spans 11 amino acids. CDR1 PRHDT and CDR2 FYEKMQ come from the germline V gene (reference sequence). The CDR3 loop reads CASSLGAEQFF. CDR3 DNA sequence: TGTGCCAGCAGCTTAGGAGCGGAGCAGTTCTTC.

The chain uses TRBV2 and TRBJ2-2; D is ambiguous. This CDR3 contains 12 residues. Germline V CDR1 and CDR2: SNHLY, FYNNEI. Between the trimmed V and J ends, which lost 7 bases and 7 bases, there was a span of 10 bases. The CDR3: CASTQSVGELFF. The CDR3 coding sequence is TGTGCCAGCACCCAGTCCGTCGGGGAGCTGTTTTTT.

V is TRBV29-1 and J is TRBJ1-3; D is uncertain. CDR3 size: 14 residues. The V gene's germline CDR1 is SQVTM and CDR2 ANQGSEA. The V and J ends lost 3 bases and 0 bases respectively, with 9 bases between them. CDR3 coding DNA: TGCAGCGTTGAGGGAGGAGGCTCTGGAAACACCATATATTTT. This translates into CSVEGGGSGNTIYF. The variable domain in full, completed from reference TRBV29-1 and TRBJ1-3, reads SAVISQKPSRDICQRGTSLTIQCQVDSQVTMMFWYRQQPGQSLTLIATANQGSEATYESGFVIDKFPISRPNLTFSTLTVSNMSPEDSSIYLCSVEGGGSGNTIYFGEGSWLTVV.

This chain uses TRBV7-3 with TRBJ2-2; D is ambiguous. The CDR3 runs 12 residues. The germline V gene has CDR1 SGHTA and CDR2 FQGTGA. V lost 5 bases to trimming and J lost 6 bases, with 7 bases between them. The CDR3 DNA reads TGTGCCAGCAGCCCTATCTCCGGGGAGCTGTTTTTT. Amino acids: CASSPISGELFF.

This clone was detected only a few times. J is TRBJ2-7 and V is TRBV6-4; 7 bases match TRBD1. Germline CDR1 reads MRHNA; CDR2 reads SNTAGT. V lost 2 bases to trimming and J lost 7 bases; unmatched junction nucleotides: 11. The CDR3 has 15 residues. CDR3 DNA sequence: TGTGCCAGCAGTGACCGGGACAGAAAGGGAAGTGAGCAGTACGTC. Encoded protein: CASSDRDRKGSEQYV.

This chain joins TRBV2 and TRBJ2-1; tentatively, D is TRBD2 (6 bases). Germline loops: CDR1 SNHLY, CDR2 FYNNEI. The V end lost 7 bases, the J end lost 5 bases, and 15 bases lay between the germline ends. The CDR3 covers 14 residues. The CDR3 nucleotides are TGTGCCAGCACCCTATGGGGAGGAGACAATGAGCAGTTCTTC. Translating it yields CASTLWGGDNEQFF.

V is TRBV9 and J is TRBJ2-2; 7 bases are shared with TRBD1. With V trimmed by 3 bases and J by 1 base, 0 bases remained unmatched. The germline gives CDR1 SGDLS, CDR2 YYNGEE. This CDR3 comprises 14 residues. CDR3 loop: CASSDRGNTGELFF. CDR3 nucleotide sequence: TGTGCCAGCAGCGACAGGGGGAACACCGGGGAGCTGTTTTTT. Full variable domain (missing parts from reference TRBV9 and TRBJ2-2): DSGVTQTPKHLITATGQRVTLRCSPRSGDLSVYWYQQSLDQGLQFLIQYYNGEERAKGNILERFSAQQFPDLHSELNLSSLELGDSALYFCASSDRGNTGELFFGEGSRLTVL.

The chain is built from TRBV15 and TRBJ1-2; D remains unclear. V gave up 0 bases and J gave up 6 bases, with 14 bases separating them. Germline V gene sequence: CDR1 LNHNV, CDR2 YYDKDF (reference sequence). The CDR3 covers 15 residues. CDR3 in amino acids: CATSRDLGVNDGYTF. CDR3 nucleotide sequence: TGTGCCACCAGCAGAGATCTGGGCGTGAATGATGGCTACACCTTC.

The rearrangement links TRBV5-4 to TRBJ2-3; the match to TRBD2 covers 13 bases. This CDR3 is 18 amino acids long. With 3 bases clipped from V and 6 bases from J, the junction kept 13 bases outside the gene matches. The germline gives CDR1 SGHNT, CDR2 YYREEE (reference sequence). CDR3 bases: TGTGCCAGCAGCTCGGGTGACCTACTAGCGGGAGGGTGGGATACGCAGTATTTT. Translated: CASSSGDLLAGGWDTQYF.

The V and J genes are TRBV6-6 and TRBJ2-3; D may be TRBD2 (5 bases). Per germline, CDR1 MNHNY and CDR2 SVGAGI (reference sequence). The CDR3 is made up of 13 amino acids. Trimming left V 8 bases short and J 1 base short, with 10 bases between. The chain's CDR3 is CASSAGRTDTQYF. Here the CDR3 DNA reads TGTGCCAGCTCGGCGGGCCGCACAGATACGCAGTATTTT.

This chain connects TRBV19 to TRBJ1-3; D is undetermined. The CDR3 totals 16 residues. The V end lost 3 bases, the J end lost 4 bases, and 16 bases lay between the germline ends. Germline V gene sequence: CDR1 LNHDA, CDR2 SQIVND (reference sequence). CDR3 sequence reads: CASSIGRVSGGNTIYF. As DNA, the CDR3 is TGTGCCAGTAGTATCGGTCGGGTTTCGGGAGGAAACACCATATATTTT. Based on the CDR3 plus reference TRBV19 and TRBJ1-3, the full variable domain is DGGITQSPKYLFRKEGQNVTLSCEQNLNHDAMYWYRQDPGQGLRLIYYSQIVNDFQKGDIAEGYSVSREKKESFPLTVTSAQKNPTAFYLCASSIGRVSGGNTIYFGEGSWLTVV.

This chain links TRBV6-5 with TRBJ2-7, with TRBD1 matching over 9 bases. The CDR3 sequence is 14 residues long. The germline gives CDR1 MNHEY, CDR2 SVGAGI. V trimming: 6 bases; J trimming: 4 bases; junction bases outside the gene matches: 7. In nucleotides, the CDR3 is TGTGCCAGCAGGGGGGGACAGGGAACTTACGAGCAGTACTTC. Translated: CASRGGQGTYEQYF.

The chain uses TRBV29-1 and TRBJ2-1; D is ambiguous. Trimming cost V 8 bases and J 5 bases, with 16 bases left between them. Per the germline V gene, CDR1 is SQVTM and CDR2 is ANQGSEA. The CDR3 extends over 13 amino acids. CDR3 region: CSHDPRLNNEQFF. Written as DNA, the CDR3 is TGCAGCCATGACCCGCGGCTTAACAATGAGCAGTTCTTC.

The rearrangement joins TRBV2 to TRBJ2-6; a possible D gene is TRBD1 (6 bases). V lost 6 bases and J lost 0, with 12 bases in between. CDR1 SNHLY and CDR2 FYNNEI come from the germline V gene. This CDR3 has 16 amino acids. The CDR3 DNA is TGTGCCAGCAGGGCAACAGGGAACTCTGGGGCCAACGTCCTGACTTTC. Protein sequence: CASRATGNSGANVLTF.